The 14 T cell receptor beta chains listed next were all sequenced from one sample in a study of siplizumab effects on memory and regulatory T cells. Antigen specificity for these receptors is unknown. In the mixed lymphocyte reaction, cells were cocultured for 6 days at 37°C. Sequencing was performed with immunoSEQ multiplex PCR; in TCRdb, only in-frame clones are kept and a portion is missing. Found here are about 15,000 clones, approximately 46% of them singletons; the top ten hold roughly 7.8%. Sequences were obtained from CFSE-low (dividing) CD4+ T cells sorted from an allogeneic mixed lymphocyte reaction. These receptor sequences come from a human donor in good health; the cells came from an allogeneic mixed lymphocyte reaction. Some clones in this sample may be carry-over from other donors' samples.

The chain couples TRBV7-9 to TRBJ2-1; tentatively, D is TRBD2 (6 bases). V lost 8 bases to trimming and J lost 7 bases, with 15 bases between them. Germline V gene sequence: CDR1 SEHNR, CDR2 FQNEAQ (reference sequence). The length of the CDR3 is 13 residues. The CDR3 sequence is CASSSVRGNEQFF. In DNA, the CDR3 is TGTGCCAGCTCCTCCGTACGGGGGAATGAGCAGTTCTTC.

This clone was detected once. This rearrangement joins TRBV10-3 to TRBJ1-5; weak D call: TRBD1 (6 bases). CDR1 and CDR2 (germline): ENHRY, SYGVKD. Trimming pared 6 bases from V and 3 bases from J, leaving 9 bases between. The CDR3 has 13 residues. CDR3: CAIRQGPNQPQHF. The CDR3 bases are TGTGCCATCAGGCAGGGGCCCAATCAGCCCCAGCATTTT.

This clone was picked up a small number of times. The chain is built from TRBV18 and TRBJ2-5, with D perhaps TRBD1 or TRBD2 (5 bases each). Germline V lookup: CDR1 KGHSH, CDR2 LQKENI. Trimming pared 0 bases from V and 7 bases from J, leaving 12 bases between. There are 14 residues in the CDR3. The DNA of the CDR3 is TGTGCCAGCTCACCACCAGGGACCTGGGGGACCCAGTACTTC. This translates into CASSPPGTWGTQYF.

The chain combines TRBV7-9 with TRBJ2-5; D is perhaps TRBD1 or TRBD2 (5 bases each). The length of the CDR3 is 15 residues. V dropped 4 bases and J dropped 4 bases, with 16 bases sitting between them. The germline V gene has CDR1 SEHNR and CDR2 FQNEAQ (reference sequence). This chain's CDR3 is CASSYTGTLRETQYF. The CDR3 DNA reads as TGTGCCAGCAGCTATACCGGGACCTTACGAGAGACCCAGTACTTC.

The V gene is TRBV19, the J gene TRBJ2-3, with D unresolved. CDR3 length: 15 amino acids. The V end lost 2 bases, the J end lost 4 bases, and 13 bases lay between the germline ends. Germline CDR1 reads LNHDA; CDR2 reads SQIVND (reference sequence). The CDR3 here is CASSINEGYADTQYF. The CDR3 region has the DNA TGTGCCAGTAGTATAAACGAAGGTTATGCAGATACGCAGTATTTT.

There are a few counts of this clone. The V and J genes are TRBV6-6 and TRBJ2-3; D unresolved. In germline, CDR1 is MNHNY, CDR2 SVGAGI (reference sequence). The CDR3 consists of 10 residues. Trimming removed 9 bases at V and 0 bases at J, with 1 base between. The CDR3 bases are TGTGCCAGTAGCACAGATACGCAGTATTTT. As protein: CASSTDTQYF.

This clone was detected only a few times. V and J are TRBV5-1 and TRBJ2-1, with 9 bases aligning to TRBD2. The CDR3 contains 17 residues. J was trimmed by 12 bases and V by 2 bases; bases with no gene match: 18. Germline V lookup: CDR1 SGHRS, CDR2 YFSETQ. CDR3 sequence: CASSLTSWREGAEGQFF. DNA of the CDR3: TGCGCCAGCAGCTTAACGTCCTGGCGGGAGGGCGCTGAGGGGCAGTTCTTC. Looking up the rest from reference TRBV5-1 and TRBJ2-1 gives the full variable domain: KAGVTQTPRYLIKTRGQQVTLSCSPISGHRSVSWYQQTPGQGLQFLFEYFSETQRNKGNFPGRFSGRQFSNSRSEMNVSTLELGDSALYLCASSLTSWREGAEGQFFGPGTRLTVL.

V usage is TRBV11-2 and J usage is TRBJ1-5; a possible D gene is TRBD1 (6 bases). CDR1 is SGHAT and CDR2 is FQNNGV in the germline V gene. V gave up 2 bases and J gave up 5 bases, with 7 bases separating them. This CDR3 is built from 13 residues. The CDR3 region is CASSLQGHQPQHF. The CDR3 bases are TGTGCCAGCAGCTTACAGGGGCATCAGCCCCAGCATTTT. Based on the CDR3 plus reference TRBV11-2 and TRBJ1-5, the full variable domain is EAGVAQSPRYKIIEKRQSVAFWCNPISGHATLYWYQQILGQGPKLLIQFQNNGVVDDSQLPKDRFSAERLKGVDSTLKIQPAKLEDSAVYLCASSLQGHQPQHFGDGTRLSIL.

The V gene is TRBV20-1, the J gene TRBJ2-3; D is unresolved. The germline V and J ends were trimmed by 3 bases and 11 bases, with 12 bases remaining between them. This CDR3 has 11 residues. Germline CDR1 is DFQATT and CDR2 is SNEGSKA (reference sequence). The CDR3 is CSASPALRQYF. The CDR3 nucleotides are TGCAGTGCTAGCCCCGCGCTCAGGCAGTATTTT.

The rearrangement joins TRBV11-2 to TRBJ2-7, with D tentatively TRBD1 or TRBD2 (5 bases each). The CDR3 sequence is 15 residues long. V was trimmed by 4 bases and J by 0 bases, leaving 13 bases between them. Germline V lookup: CDR1 SGHAT, CDR2 FQNNGV. The CDR3 protein is CASSYTTGLSYEQYF. The CDR3 nucleotides are TGTGCCAGCAGCTACACGACGGGGCTCTCCTACGAGCAGTACTTC. The variable domain in full, with the rest retrieved from reference TRBV11-2 and TRBJ2-7, is EAGVAQSPRYKIIEKRQSVAFWCNPISGHATLYWYQQILGQGPKLLIQFQNNGVVDDSQLPKDRFSAERLKGVDSTLKIQPAKLEDSAVYLCASSYTTGLSYEQYFGPGTRLTVT.

This clone has just a few counts. V usage is TRBV5-4 and J usage is TRBJ2-2; D might be TRBD1 (6 bases). Germline V gene lookup returns CDR1 SGHNT and CDR2 YYREEE (reference sequence). This CDR3 has 16 residues. Trimming shortened V by 5 bases and J by 4 bases, and 18 bases separated the two germline ends. The CDR3 bases are TGTGCCAGCAGTCCTCGAACAGGGCGGACCACCGGGGAGCTGTTTTTT. It is translated as CASSPRTGRTTGELFF.

The chain is built from TRBV13 and TRBJ2-5, with a weak D call TRBD2 (6 bases). Germline CDR1 is PRHDT and CDR2 is FYEKMQ (reference sequence). The CDR3 is 17 residues long. The ends were cut back, 5 bases at V and 1 base at J, with 20 bases in the middle. The CDR3 region has the DNA TGTGCCAGCAGCCTTTTCAATCCGGGACTTATCCAAGAGACCCAGTACTTC. Protein sequence: CASSLFNPGLIQETQYF.

The chain recombines TRBV5-8 with TRBJ1-2, with TRBD1 as a possible D gene (6 bases). Trimming took 1 base from V and 8 from J, leaving 12 bases between them. CDR3 length equals 13 residues. CDR1 is SGHTS, CDR2 YDEGEE, per germline. CDR3 sequence reads: CASSLSGAGGYTF. CDR3 DNA: TGTGCCAGCAGCTTGTCAGGGGCTGGCGGCTACACCTTC.

This clone was detected a few times. The chain uses TRBV18 and TRBJ2-5; D remains unclear. Germline V CDR1 and CDR2: KGHSH, LQKENI. This CDR3 is built from 11 residues. Trimming cost V 5 bases and J 5 bases, with 6 bases left between them. This CDR3 is CASSKGETQYF. DNA of the CDR3: TGTGCCAGCTCAAAAGGGGAGACCCAGTACTTC.